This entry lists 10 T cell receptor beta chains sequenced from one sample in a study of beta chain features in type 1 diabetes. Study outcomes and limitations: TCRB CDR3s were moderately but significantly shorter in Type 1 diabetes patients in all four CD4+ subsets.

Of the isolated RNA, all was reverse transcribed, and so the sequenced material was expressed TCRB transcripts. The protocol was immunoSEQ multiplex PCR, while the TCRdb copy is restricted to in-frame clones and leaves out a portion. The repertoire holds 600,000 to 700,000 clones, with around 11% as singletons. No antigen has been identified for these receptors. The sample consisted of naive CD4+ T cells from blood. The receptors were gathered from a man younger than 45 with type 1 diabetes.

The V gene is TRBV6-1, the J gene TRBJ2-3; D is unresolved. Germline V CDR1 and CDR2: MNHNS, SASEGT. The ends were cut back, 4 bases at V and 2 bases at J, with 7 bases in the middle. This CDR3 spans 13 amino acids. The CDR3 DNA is TGTGCCAGCAGTGTTGACCCCACAGATACGCAGTATTTT. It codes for CASSVDPTDTQYF.

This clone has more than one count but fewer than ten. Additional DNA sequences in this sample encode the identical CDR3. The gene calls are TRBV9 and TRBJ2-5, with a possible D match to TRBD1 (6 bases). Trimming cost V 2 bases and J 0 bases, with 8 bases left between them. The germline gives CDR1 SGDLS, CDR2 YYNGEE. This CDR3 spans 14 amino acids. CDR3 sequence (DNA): TGTGCCAGCAGCGTTCGACAGGACCAAGAGACCCAGTACTTC. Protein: CASSVRQDQETQYF.

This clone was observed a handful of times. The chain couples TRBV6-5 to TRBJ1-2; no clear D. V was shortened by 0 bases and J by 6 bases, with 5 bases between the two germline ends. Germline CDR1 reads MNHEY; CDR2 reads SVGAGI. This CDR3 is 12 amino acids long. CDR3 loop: CASSYSGNGYTF. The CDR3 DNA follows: TGTGCCAGCAGTTACTCAGGGAATGGCTACACCTTC.

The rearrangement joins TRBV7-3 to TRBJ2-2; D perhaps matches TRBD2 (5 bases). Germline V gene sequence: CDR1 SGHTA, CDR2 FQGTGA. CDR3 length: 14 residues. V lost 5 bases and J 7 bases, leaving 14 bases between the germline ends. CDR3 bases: TGTGCCAGCAGCCCCGGGGTAGCGTACGGGGAGCTGTTTTTT. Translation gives CASSPGVAYGELFF.

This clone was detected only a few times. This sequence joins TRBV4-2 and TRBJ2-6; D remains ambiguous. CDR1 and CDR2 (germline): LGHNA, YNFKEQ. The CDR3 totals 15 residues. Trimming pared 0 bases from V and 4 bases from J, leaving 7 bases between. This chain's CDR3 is CASSQERYGANVLTF. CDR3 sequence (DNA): TGTGCCAGCAGCCAAGAAAGGTACGGGGCCAACGTCCTGACTTTC.

The CDR3 nucleotides are TGTGCCAGTACGGACAGGGGAAGGACAGATACGCAGTATTTT. This translates into CASTDRGRTDTQYF. The chain uses TRBV19 and TRBJ2-3; TRBD1 agrees at 9 bases. Trimming removed 7 bases from V and 3 bases from J; junction bases left unmatched: 5. The CDR3 runs to 14 residues. Germline V gene sequence: CDR1 LNHDA, CDR2 SQIVND (reference sequence). The whole variable domain, filled in from reference TRBV19 and TRBJ2-3, reads DGGITQSPKYLFRKEGQNVTLSCEQNLNHDAMYWYRQDPGQGLRLIYYSQIVNDFQKGDIAEGYSVSREKKESFPLTVTSAQKNPTAFYLCASTDRGRTDTQYFGPGTRLTVL.

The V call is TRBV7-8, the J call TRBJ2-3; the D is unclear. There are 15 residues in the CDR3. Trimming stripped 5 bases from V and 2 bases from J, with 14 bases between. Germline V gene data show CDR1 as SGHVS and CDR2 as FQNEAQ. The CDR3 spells CASSPLGGHTDTQYF. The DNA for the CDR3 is TGTGCCAGCAGCCCTCTCGGTGGCCACACAGATACGCAGTATTTT.

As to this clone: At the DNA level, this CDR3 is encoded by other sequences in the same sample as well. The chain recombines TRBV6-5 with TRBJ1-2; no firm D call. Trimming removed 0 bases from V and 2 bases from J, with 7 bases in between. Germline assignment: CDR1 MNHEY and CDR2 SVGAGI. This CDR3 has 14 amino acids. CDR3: CASSYSLGNYGYTF. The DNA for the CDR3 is TGTGCCAGCAGTTACTCGCTAGGGAACTATGGCTACACCTTC.

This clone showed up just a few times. Written as DNA, the CDR3 is TGTGCCAGCAGCCAACAGGGGAAGAACTACGAGCAGTACTTC. This gives the protein CASSQQGKNYEQYF. The J gene is TRBJ2-7, the V gene TRBV14; TRBD1 is a possible D gene (6 bases). The CDR3 spans 14 residues. The germline V gene encodes CDR1 SGHDN and CDR2 FVKESK. V gave up 2 bases and J gave up 3 bases, with 11 bases separating them.

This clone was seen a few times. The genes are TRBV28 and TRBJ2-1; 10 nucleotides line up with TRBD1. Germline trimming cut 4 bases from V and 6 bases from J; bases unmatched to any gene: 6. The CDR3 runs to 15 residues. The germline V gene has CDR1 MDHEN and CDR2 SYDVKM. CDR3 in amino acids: CASSSSDRGFNEQFF. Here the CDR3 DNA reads TGTGCCAGCAGTTCCTCGGACAGGGGGTTCAATGAGCAGTTCTTC.